This T cell receptor beta chain derives from a study of T cells after yellow fever vaccination. The CDR3 covers 15 residues. Trimming pared 0 bases from V and 3 bases from J, leaving 12 bases between. In germline, CDR1 is SGHVS, CDR2 FNYEAQ. This clonotype was detected only a few times. Using its own MiXCR run on the 5' RACE reads, TCRdb lists one record per CDR3 protein. Seen here are about 120,000 distinct CDR3 sequences, roughly 15% observed once, and the top ten hold 40% to 45%. V and J are TRBV7-6 and TRBJ2-7; possibly TRBD1 for D (6 bases). This receptor was identified in a man aged 18 to 29 who received the YFV17D yellow fever vaccine. The sequenced sample was CD8+ T cells sorted from PBMCs, obtained 5 days after the yellow fever booster vaccination. CDR3 in amino acids: CASSLAQGSFYEQYF. The CDR3 nucleotides are TGTGCCAGCAGCTTAGCCCAGGGGTCCTTCTACGAGCAGTACTTC.